This T cell receptor (beta chain) was sequenced during a study of T cells in Graves' hyperthyroidism and ophthalmopathy. Many counts were recorded for this clonotype. Its antigen remains unknown. Amplified TCR beta CDR3 regions came from RNA transcripts. HTBI primers were used for first-round RT-PCR of the TCR CDR3. From the multiplex PCR reads, TCRdb called clonotypes with MiXCR, one entry per CDR3 protein. Counted here are over 700,000 distinct CDR3 sequences, 35% to 45% occurring once; the ten biggest clones make up 8.9%. The CDR3 has 14 amino acids. V gave up 1 base and J gave up 5 bases; unmatched junction bases: 1. Germline V gene lookup returns CDR1 MGHRA and CDR2 YSYEKL. The study defined stable Graves' hyperthyroidism as no ophthalmopathy progression within 18 months. Researchers barred patients who had uncontrolled infection, other autoimmune disease, pregnancy or lactation. Fresh peripheral blood, roughly 9.6 ml, was the source of the PBMCs.

Study results and caveats: Separation of ophthalmopathy from stable hyperthyroidism was achieved by a 13 V-J model.

The rearrangement joins TRBV4-1 to TRBJ1-5; 8 positions agree with TRBD1. Material for sequencing was blood. The sequence derives from a man aged 18 to 30 with Graves' hyperthyroidism. The CDR3 loop reads CASSQAQGDQPQHF. CDR3 nucleotides: TGCGCCAGCAGCCAAGCACAGGGGGATCAGCCCCAGCATTTT.